These 4 T cell receptor beta chains were all obtained from the same sample, sequenced in a study of cytomegalovirus exposure and HLA in healthy donors. Data came from immunoSEQ multiplex PCR; TCRdb stores just in-frame clones and leaves some out. The data contain around 300,000 clones, 87% of them singletons. The sample comprised PBMCs. Source of these receptors: a woman aged 25 to 45 in good health and CMV-seropositive.

The rearrangement uses TRBV15 and TRBJ1-3; D unclear. CDR3 length: 13 residues. V gave up 6 bases and J gave up 4 bases, with 10 bases separating them. Looked up from germline, CDR1 is LNHNV and CDR2 is YYDKDF (reference sequence). The CDR3 is CATRTSGGNTIYF. The CDR3 DNA reads as TGTGCCACCAGGACGTCGGGGGGAAACACCATATATTTT.

The chain carries TRBV28 and TRBJ1-2; 7 bases agree with TRBD1. V shed 5 bases and J 8 bases; nucleotides not matched to a gene: 5. The germline CDR1 and CDR2 sequences are MDHEN and SYDVKM. The CDR3 length is 12 residues. CDR3 DNA: TGTGCCAGCAGTCAGACAGGGTTAGGCTACACCTTC. It yields the protein CASSQTGLGYTF.

This clone has more than one count but fewer than ten. The chain has TRBV19 and TRBJ1-5; D is possibly TRBD1 (5 bases). The CDR3 has 15 residues. The germline CDR1 and CDR2 sequences are LNHDA and SQIVND (reference sequence). Trimming took 2 bases from V and 4 from J, leaving 12 bases between them. Here the CDR3 DNA reads TGTGCCAGTAGTATAAGTGACAGAGTAAATCAGCCCCAGCATTTT. The encoded protein is CASSISDRVNQPQHF.

This chain links TRBV29-1 with TRBJ1-1; D is unclear. Germline CDR1 reads SQVTM; CDR2 reads ANQGSEA. Between the trimmed V and J ends, which lost 1 base and 11 bases, there was a span of 14 bases. The CDR3 has 12 residues. CDR3 sequence (DNA): TGCAGCGTTGAAGTGGGATACCAAGGGGCTTTCTTT. Translating it yields CSVEVGYQGAFF.